Listed below are T cell receptor beta chains from one sample, sequenced in a study of blood T cell repertoires in COVID-19. Profiled with immunoSEQ multiplex PCR; TCRdb holds only in-frame clones, not every one. The sample contains approximately 120,000 clones, over 70% of which appear only once. The sequencing sample was made of peripheral blood. Receptors were obtained from a man older than 75 with acute or convalescent COVID-19. Both conserved end residues are part of each CDR3. The D gene is left open where the match is weak. Only part of the rows carry a size: once, few, many, or a class if the clone is expanded.

v_gene: TRBV5-6
abundance: -
j_gene: TRBJ2-7
d_gene: TRBD1
len: 15
CDR3nt: TGTGCCAGCAGTGGACAGGGGCCGCAATTCGACGAGCAGTACTTC
CDR3aa: CASSGQGPQFDEQYF

v_gene: TRBV5-6
abundance: -
j_gene: TRBJ1-4
d_gene: -
len: 15
CDR3nt: TGTGCCAGCAGCTTGGGAGGGCCCGGGAGTGAAAAACTGTTTTTT
CDR3aa: CASSLGGPGSEKLFF

v_gene: TRBV6-5
abundance: -
j_gene: TRBJ1-2
d_gene: TRBD1
len: 12
CDR3nt: TGTGCCAGCATTCCCGGGACAGGTGGCTACACCTTC
CDR3aa: CASIPGTGGYTF

v_gene: TRBV14
abundance: -
j_gene: TRBJ1-4
d_gene: -
len: 17
CDR3nt: TGTGCCAGCAGCCAATACCGATCAGACAGAGCTAATGAAAAACTGTTTTTT
CDR3aa: CASSQYRSDRANEKLFF

v_gene: TRBV20-1
abundance: -
j_gene: TRBJ1-5
d_gene: -
len: 13
CDR3nt: TGCAGTGCTAGTGGTTGGGCGAATCAGCCCCAGCATTTT
CDR3aa: CSASGWANQPQHF

v_gene: TRBV4-1
abundance: -
j_gene: TRBJ2-7
d_gene: -
len: 16
CDR3nt: TGCGCCAGCAGCCAAGCCGGGATTGAGTTTCCCTACGAGCAGTACTTC
CDR3aa: CASSQAGIEFPYEQYF

v_gene: TRBV7-2
abundance: -
j_gene: TRBJ1-1
d_gene: -
len: 13
CDR3nt: TGTGCCAGCAGCCCCCGGGACGGGGGAAAAGCTTTCTTT
CDR3aa: CASSPRDGGKAFF

v_gene: TRBV5-1
abundance: -
j_gene: TRBJ1-6
d_gene: TRBD1
len: 15
CDR3nt: TGCGCCAGCAGCTTGGCCGGGACAGGCAGATCACCCCTCCACTTT
CDR3aa: CASSLAGTGRSPLHF

v_gene: TRBV3-1/TRBV3-2
abundance: -
j_gene: TRBJ2-3
d_gene: -
len: 15
CDR3nt: TGTGCCAGCAGCCAAGGAGGGGGGGCGGGAGATACGCAGTATTTT
CDR3aa: CASSQGGGAGDTQYF

v_gene: TRBV2
abundance: -
j_gene: TRBJ2-7
d_gene: -
len: 15
CDR3nt: TGTGCCAGCAGGGACTGGGCGGGGAACTCCTACGAGCAGTACTTC
CDR3aa: CASRDWAGNSYEQYF

v_gene: TRBV4-3
abundance: few
j_gene: TRBJ1-1
d_gene: TRBD1
len: 14
CDR3nt: TGCGCCAGCAGCCCTACCGACAGGGGGCAAGTAGCTTTCTTT
CDR3aa: CASSPTDRGQVAFF

v_gene: TRBV11-2
abundance: -
j_gene: TRBJ2-2
d_gene: TRBD2
len: 15
CDR3nt: TGTGCCAGCAGCCCAGGACTAGCCTTTGGCGGGGAGCTGTTTTTT
CDR3aa: CASSPGLAFGGELFF

v_gene: TRBV23-1
abundance: -
j_gene: TRBJ1-4
d_gene: -
len: 16
CDR3nt: TGCGCCAGCAGTCAAGAGATGGGGGGGGCCAACGAAAAACTGTTTTTT
CDR3aa: CASSQEMGGANEKLFF

v_gene: TRBV7-3
abundance: few
j_gene: TRBJ1-6
d_gene: -
len: 14
CDR3nt: TGTGCCAGCAGCTTACAGGGTAGGGGTTCACCCCTCCACTTT
CDR3aa: CASSLQGRGSPLHF

v_gene: TRBV21-1
abundance: -
j_gene: TRBJ2-2
d_gene: -
len: 17
CDR3nt: TGTGCCAGCACCAAATATGCGCGGGGGGGGAACACCGGGGAGCTGTTTTTT
CDR3aa: CASTKYARGGNTGELFF

v_gene: TRBV9
abundance: -
j_gene: TRBJ1-3
d_gene: TRBD1
len: 17
CDR3nt: TGTGCCAGCAGCGCCCGACAGGGACCTTCCTCTGGAAACACCATATATTTT
CDR3aa: CASSARQGPSSGNTIYF

v_gene: TRBV14
abundance: -
j_gene: TRBJ1-2
d_gene: -
len: 16
CDR3nt: TGTGCCAGCAGCCAACTATCGGGGGGCGCCTCTTATGGCTACACCTTC
CDR3aa: CASSQLSGGASYGYTF

v_gene: TRBV5-5
abundance: few
j_gene: TRBJ2-7
d_gene: -
len: 14
CDR3nt: TGTGCCAGCAGCTTGCGAGCGGGTTCCTACGAGCAGTACTTC
CDR3aa: CASSLRAGSYEQYF

v_gene: TRBV19
abundance: few
j_gene: TRBJ2-2
d_gene: -
len: 12
CDR3nt: TGTGCCAGTAGTATGAGTCCGTGGGAGCTGTTTTTT
CDR3aa: CASSMSPWELFF

v_gene: TRBV7-2
abundance: -
j_gene: TRBJ1-6
d_gene: TRBD1
len: 14
CDR3nt: TGTGCCAGCCGAACCCTACAGGGGACTTCACCCCTCCACTTT
CDR3aa: CASRTLQGTSPLHF

v_gene: TRBV5-1
abundance: once
j_gene: TRBJ1-2
d_gene: -
len: 14
CDR3nt: TGCGCCAGCAGCTTGGCAGGTCCCTCCTATGGCTACACCTTC
CDR3aa: CASSLAGPSYGYTF

v_gene: TRBV5-4
abundance: -
j_gene: TRBJ2-1
d_gene: TRBD1
len: 16
CDR3nt: TGTGCCAGCAGCCGGGCTCCGGGACAGGGGGCGAATGAGCAGTTCTTC
CDR3aa: CASSRAPGQGANEQFF

v_gene: TRBV6-5
abundance: -
j_gene: TRBJ2-2
d_gene: -
len: 14
CDR3nt: TGTGCCAGCAGTTACGGGCAGGTCACCGGGGAGCTGTTTTTT
CDR3aa: CASSYGQVTGELFF

v_gene: TRBV3-1/TRBV3-2
abundance: -
j_gene: TRBJ2-3
d_gene: TRBD1
len: 15
CDR3nt: TGTGCCAGCAGCCTCCCGGGACAGGGGGCAGATACGCAGTATTTT
CDR3aa: CASSLPGQGADTQYF

v_gene: TRBV6-5
abundance: -
j_gene: TRBJ1-1
d_gene: TRBD1
len: 14
CDR3nt: TGTGCCAGCAGTCCGGACAGGGCCAACACTGAAGCTTTCTTT
CDR3aa: CASSPDRANTEAFF

v_gene: TRBV10-3
abundance: -
j_gene: TRBJ1-1
d_gene: -
len: 13
CDR3nt: TGTGCCATCACCCCGGACAGGAACACTGAAGCTTTCTTT
CDR3aa: CAITPDRNTEAFF

v_gene: TRBV25-1
abundance: -
j_gene: TRBJ2-2
d_gene: -
len: 15
CDR3nt: TGTGCCAGCAGAGAGGCAGGGGTTGGTACCGGGGAGCTGTTTTTT
CDR3aa: CASREAGVGTGELFF

v_gene: TRBV6-2/TRBV6-3
abundance: -
j_gene: TRBJ2-6
d_gene: -
len: 17
CDR3nt: TGTGCCAGCAGTTTTTTCACGTCCAGCTCTGGGGCCAACGTCCTGACTTTC
CDR3aa: CASSFFTSSSGANVLTF

v_gene: TRBV9
abundance: -
j_gene: TRBJ1-6
d_gene: TRBD1
len: 14
CDR3nt: TGTGCCAGCAGCGCCGGGACAGTTCCTTCGACCCTCCACTTT
CDR3aa: CASSAGTVPSTLHF

v_gene: TRBV30
abundance: -
j_gene: TRBJ1-1
d_gene: -
len: 13
CDR3nt: TGTGCCTGGAGTCCAGTAATGAACACTGAAGCTTTCTTT
CDR3aa: CAWSPVMNTEAFF

v_gene: TRBV3-1/TRBV3-2
abundance: few
j_gene: TRBJ2-7
d_gene: TRBD1
len: 14
CDR3nt: TGTGCCAGCAGCCAAGGACAGGGGTCCTACGAGCAGTACTTC
CDR3aa: CASSQGQGSYEQYF

v_gene: TRBV7-9
abundance: once
j_gene: TRBJ1-1
d_gene: -
len: 13
CDR3nt: TGTGCCAGCAGCTTGACACTGAACACTGAAGCTTTCTTT
CDR3aa: CASSLTLNTEAFF

v_gene: TRBV7-9
abundance: -
j_gene: TRBJ1-1
d_gene: -
len: 14
CDR3nt: TGTGCCAGCAGCTTAGCCCGGGTGAGCACTGAAGCTTTCTTT
CDR3aa: CASSLARVSTEAFF

v_gene: TRBV4-2
abundance: few
j_gene: TRBJ1-1
d_gene: TRBD1
len: 16
CDR3nt: TGTGCCAGCAGCCAAACCCCAGGGGGGATAAACACTGAAGCTTTCTTT
CDR3aa: CASSQTPGGINTEAFF

v_gene: TRBV10-3
abundance: -
j_gene: TRBJ2-2
d_gene: -
len: 12
CDR3nt: TGTGCCATCAAGGACAGTCCCGGGGAGCTGTTTTTT
CDR3aa: CAIKDSPGELFF

v_gene: TRBV6-5
abundance: -
j_gene: TRBJ2-5
d_gene: -
len: 15
CDR3nt: TGTGCCAGCAGTTTTGGGTCGGGAACTCAAGAGACCCAGTACTTC
CDR3aa: CASSFGSGTQETQYF

v_gene: TRBV27
abundance: -
j_gene: TRBJ2-2
d_gene: TRBD2
len: 17
CDR3nt: TGTGCCAGCAGTCCTGGCGGGGGACTGTCGAACACCGGGGAGCTGTTTTTT
CDR3aa: CASSPGGGLSNTGELFF

v_gene: TRBV5-6
abundance: -
j_gene: TRBJ1-3
d_gene: -
len: 15
CDR3nt: TGTGCCAGCAGCACGGGACACCTCTCTGGAAACACCATATATTTT
CDR3aa: CASSTGHLSGNTIYF

v_gene: TRBV5-1
abundance: few
j_gene: TRBJ2-7
d_gene: TRBD1
len: 15
CDR3nt: TGCGCCAGCAGCCGGACAGGCGAAAGCTCCTACGAGCAGTACTTC
CDR3aa: CASSRTGESSYEQYF

v_gene: TRBV28
abundance: -
j_gene: TRBJ1-1
d_gene: -
len: 14
CDR3nt: TGTGCCAGCAGTGTCCCGGGGGGGTCCACTGAAGCTTTCTTT
CDR3aa: CASSVPGGSTEAFF

v_gene: TRBV18
abundance: -
j_gene: TRBJ2-4
d_gene: -
len: 12
CDR3nt: TGTGCCAGCTCACCGTCTAAAAACATTCAGTACTTC
CDR3aa: CASSPSKNIQYF

v_gene: TRBV18
abundance: few
j_gene: TRBJ2-7
d_gene: TRBD1
len: 13
CDR3nt: TGTGCCAGTGCCAGGGGGATCTCCTACGAGCAGTACTTC
CDR3aa: CASARGISYEQYF

v_gene: TRBV19
abundance: -
j_gene: TRBJ2-6
d_gene: -
len: 15
CDR3nt: TGTGCCAGTAGTATTAACAGGTCCGGGGCCAACGTCCTGACTTTC
CDR3aa: CASSINRSGANVLTF

v_gene: TRBV5-4
abundance: -
j_gene: TRBJ1-2
d_gene: -
len: 14
CDR3nt: TGTGCCAGCAGCTTGGACAGGGTGGACTATGGCTACACCTTC
CDR3aa: CASSLDRVDYGYTF

v_gene: TRBV27
abundance: -
j_gene: TRBJ1-1
d_gene: -
len: 14
CDR3nt: TGTGCCAGCAGTCTCAACATGGCCTACACTGAAGCTTTCTTT
CDR3aa: CASSLNMAYTEAFF

v_gene: TRBV4-1
abundance: -
j_gene: TRBJ1-1
d_gene: -
len: 14
CDR3nt: TGCGCCAGCAGCTCCAGTATCCGGGACACTGAAGCTTTCTTT
CDR3aa: CASSSSIRDTEAFF

v_gene: TRBV4-3
abundance: -
j_gene: TRBJ2-1
d_gene: -
len: 14
CDR3nt: TGCGCCAGCAGCCAAGATTCTAGTTTCGGTGAGCAGTTCTTC
CDR3aa: CASSQDSSFGEQFF

v_gene: TRBV6-6
abundance: few
j_gene: TRBJ1-2
d_gene: -
len: 12
CDR3nt: TGTGCCAGCAGTTCTCGGAACTATGGCTACACCTTC
CDR3aa: CASSSRNYGYTF

v_gene: TRBV11-2
abundance: -
j_gene: TRBJ2-7
d_gene: TRBD1
len: 13
CDR3nt: TGTGCCAGCAGCCCGGACAGGCTCTACGAGCAGTACTTC
CDR3aa: CASSPDRLYEQYF

v_gene: TRBV5-1
abundance: -
j_gene: TRBJ2-5
d_gene: TRBD2
len: 16
CDR3nt: TGCGCCAGCGCGAGTGAGGGCCGGAGCGGGGGTTTGACCCAGTACTTC
CDR3aa: CASASEGRSGGLTQYF